One sample yielded the 19 T cell receptor beta chains listed below, sequenced in a study of shared clonotypes between healthy human individuals. Clones were sequenced by immunoSEQ multiplex PCR, and TCRdb holds only the in-frame ones, with some missing. The table records some 1.4 million clones, around 97% of them present only once. Sequencing was carried out using naive CD4+ T cells sorted from blood. Subset noted: CD45RA+ positively selected. The receptors were sampled from a man aged 25-40 years in good health.

V and J are TRBV2 and TRBJ2-1; TRBD1 matches 7 bases. This CDR3 has 14 amino acids. Per germline, CDR1 SNHLY and CDR2 FYNNEI. V dropped 7 bases and J dropped 4; count of bases not matched to a gene: 7. In DNA form, the CDR3 reads TGTGCCAGCACGATGAGGACAGGTTACAATGAGCAGTTCTTC. It codes for CASTMRTGYNEQFF.

The V call is TRBV18, the J call TRBJ2-1, with 11 bases that match TRBD1. The CDR3 contains 16 residues. Germline V gene sequence: CDR1 KGHSH, CDR2 LQKENI. The V and J ends lost 10 bases and 2 bases, in that order; junction bases with no gene match: 10. In DNA, the CDR3 is TGTGCCACTGCAAATGGGACAGGGGGGGCCTACAATGAGCAGTTCTTC. Residues: CATANGTGGAYNEQFF.

This clone was observed a few times. CDR3 region: CASSKKGDTGELFF. The CDR3 DNA reads as TGTGCCAGCAGCAAAAAGGGCGACACCGGGGAGCTGTTTTTT. The chain recombines TRBV21-1 with TRBJ2-2. TRBV21-1 is recorded as a pseudogene. The CDR3 has 14 amino acids.

This chain connects TRBV2 to TRBJ2-3; D call uncertain. CDR3 length: 15 amino acids. From germline, CDR1 is SNHLY and CDR2 FYNNEI. Deletions cut 8 bases from V and 2 bases from J, with 17 bases between. The CDR3 spells CASLPTLPFTDTQYF. For the CDR3, the DNA is TGTGCCAGCCTACCGACACTTCCTTTCACAGATACGCAGTATTTT.

This chain uses TRBV19 with TRBJ1-2; 7 nucleotides match TRBD1. Trimming at V came to 5 bases and at J to 7 bases, leaving 7 bases not matched to a gene. Germline-derived CDR1 and CDR2 are LNHDA and SQIVND (reference sequence). The CDR3 is 13 residues long. The CDR3 region has the DNA TGTGCCAGTAGTGTGACAGGGATCCGTGGCTACACCTTC. It codes for CASSVTGIRGYTF.

This sequence joins TRBV11-3 and TRBJ2-3, with TRBD2 matching over 7 bases. J gave up 6 bases and V 2 bases, and 14 bases lay outside the gene matches. The CDR3 is 17 residues long. Germline V gives CDR1 SGHNT, CDR2 YENEEA. In DNA form, the CDR3 reads TGTGCCAGCAGCTTAAGTGTGGGAGGGCCGCTTTCTGATACGCAGTATTTT. This translates into CASSLSVGGPLSDTQYF.

This chain connects TRBV6-6 to TRBJ1-3, with D hard to call. V was shortened by 5 bases and J by 4 bases, with 9 bases between the two germline ends. The CDR3 has 13 residues. Per the germline V gene, CDR1 is MNHNY and CDR2 is SVGAGI (reference sequence). This CDR3 reads CASSPAGGNTIYF. CDR3 nucleotides: TGTGCCAGCAGTCCCGCTGGGGGAAACACCATATATTTT.

The chain recombines TRBV2 with TRBJ2-5; the D gene could be TRBD1 or TRBD2 (6 bases each). V was cut by 8 bases and J by 4 bases, with 11 bases left in between. Germline lookup yields CDR1 SNHLY and CDR2 FYNNEI. The CDR3 sequence is 12 residues long. The CDR3 region is CASDTGAETQYF. The DNA for the CDR3 is TGTGCCAGCGATACGGGGGCAGAGACCCAGTACTTC.

This sequence joins TRBV7-9 and TRBJ1-2; no definite D call. CDR1 SEHNR and CDR2 FQNEAQ come from the germline V gene (reference sequence). The CDR3 is 13 amino acids. Trimming removed 5 bases at V and 5 bases at J, with 12 bases between. The CDR3: CASSSPGLYGYTF. The CDR3 region has the DNA TGTGCCAGCAGCAGCCCCGGGCTATATGGCTACACCTTC. Using reference TRBV7-9 and TRBJ1-2 for the parts outside the CDR3, the full variable domain is DTGVSQNPRHKITKRGQNVTFRCDPISEHNRLYWYRQTLGQGPEFLTYFQNEAQLEKSRLLSDRFSAERPKGSFSTLEIQRTEQGDSAMYLCASSSPGLYGYTFGSGTRLTVV.

The chain employs TRBV19 and TRBJ2-7, with D uncertain. The CDR3 sequence is 14 residues long. Germline CDR1 is LNHDA and CDR2 is SQIVND (reference sequence). Trimming stripped 3 bases from V and 1 base from J, with 10 bases between. The DNA of the CDR3 is TGTGCCAGTAGTATCGGGCAGCAATCCTACGAGCAGTACTTC. Translation: CASSIGQQSYEQYF.

The J gene is TRBJ1-4, the V gene TRBV7-9, with 10 bases identical to TRBD1. CDR3 length equals 17 residues. J was trimmed by 6 bases and V by 1 base; bases with no gene match: 8. The germline V gene encodes CDR1 SEHNR and CDR2 FQNEAQ (reference sequence). For the CDR3, the DNA is TGTGCCAGCAGCTTAGGGGTATCGGGGACAGGGGATGAAAAACTGTTTTTT. Protein sequence: CASSLGVSGTGDEKLFF. Combining the CDR3 with reference TRBV7-9 and TRBJ1-4 gives the whole variable domain DTGVSQNPRHKITKRGQNVTFRCDPISEHNRLYWYRQTLGQGPEFLTYFQNEAQLEKSRLLSDRFSAERPKGSFSTLEIQRTEQGDSAMYLCASSLGVSGTGDEKLFFGSGTQLSVL.

The chain is built from TRBV5-1 and TRBJ2-4; 7 bases agree with TRBD2. V lost 4 bases to trimming and J lost 8 bases; unmatched junction nucleotides: 9. Germline lookup yields CDR1 SGHRS and CDR2 YFSETQ. CDR3 length equals 14 residues. The CDR3 nucleotides are TGCGCCAGCAGCCAAGACAGCGGGATGGACATTCAGTACTTC. Its protein is CASSQDSGMDIQYF.

The chain uses TRBV7-9 and TRBJ2-7; TRBD2 matches 10 bases. This CDR3 has 15 residues. Germline assignment: CDR1 SEHNR and CDR2 FQNEAQ (reference sequence). The junction had 12 bases not matched to a gene; V was cut back by 9 bases and J by 4 bases. CDR3 in DNA: TGTGCCAGTAGCCTCACTAGCGGGGAATTTTACGAGCAGTACTTC. It is translated as CASSLTSGEFYEQYF.

CDR3 loop: CASRPGLVFGTQYF. The CDR3 DNA sequence: TGTGCCAGCAGGCCGGGACTAGTATTTGGTACGCAGTATTTT. This chain uses TRBV7-2 with TRBJ2-3; TRBD2 agrees at 8 bases. This CDR3 comprises 14 residues. The trim removed 6 bases at V and 8 bases at J, leaving 10 bases unmatched. CDR1 is SGHTA and CDR2 is FQGNSA in the germline V gene.

This chain joins TRBV7-8 and TRBJ2-7; D gene unclear. This CDR3 is built from 11 residues. In germline, CDR1 is SGHVS, CDR2 FQNEAQ. The ends were cut back, 5 bases at V and 4 bases at J, with 6 bases in the middle. The CDR3 is CASSRGYEQYF. CDR3 coding DNA: TGTGCCAGCAGCCGAGGTTACGAGCAGTACTTC.

This chain links TRBV5-6 with TRBJ2-1, with 13 bases fitting TRBD2. Germline assignment: CDR1 SGHDT and CDR2 YYEEEE. CDR3 length: 15 residues. J was trimmed by 5 bases and V by 3 bases; bases with no gene match: 2. CDR3 nucleotide sequence: TGTGCCAGCAGCTACGGACTAGCGGGGGACAATGAGCAGTTCTTC. Translating gives CASSYGLAGDNEQFF.

In DNA, the CDR3 is TGCGCCAGCAGCCAAAAAGGGAGGAATGAAAAACTGTTTTTT. Its translation: CASSQKGRNEKLFF. V is TRBV5-1 and J is TRBJ1-4; D call uncertain. Trimming removed 4 bases at V and 5 bases at J, with 12 bases between. This CDR3 is 14 amino acids long. CDR1 is SGHRS and CDR2 is YFSETQ in the germline V gene.

V usage is TRBV19 and J usage is TRBJ1-1; D may be TRBD1 (5 bases). The CDR3 sequence is 15 residues long. The germline gives CDR1 LNHDA, CDR2 SQIVND (reference sequence). V was clipped by 8 bases and J by 5 bases, with 21 bases between them. The DNA of the CDR3 is TGTGCCAGTTTTGCCGGGGCGAGGATCGGGACTGAAGCTTTCTTT. Translating it yields CASFAGARIGTEAFF.

This CDR3 reads CASSEWPGQATYNEQFF. DNA for the CDR3: TGTGCCAGCAGCGAATGGCCGGGACAGGCGACTTACAATGAGCAGTTCTTC. The chain has TRBV2 and TRBJ2-1, with TRBD1 identical over 8 bases. The CDR3 runs to 17 residues. V was clipped by 6 bases and J by 4 bases; unmatched bases: 14. The V gene's germline CDR1 is SNHLY and CDR2 FYNNEI.